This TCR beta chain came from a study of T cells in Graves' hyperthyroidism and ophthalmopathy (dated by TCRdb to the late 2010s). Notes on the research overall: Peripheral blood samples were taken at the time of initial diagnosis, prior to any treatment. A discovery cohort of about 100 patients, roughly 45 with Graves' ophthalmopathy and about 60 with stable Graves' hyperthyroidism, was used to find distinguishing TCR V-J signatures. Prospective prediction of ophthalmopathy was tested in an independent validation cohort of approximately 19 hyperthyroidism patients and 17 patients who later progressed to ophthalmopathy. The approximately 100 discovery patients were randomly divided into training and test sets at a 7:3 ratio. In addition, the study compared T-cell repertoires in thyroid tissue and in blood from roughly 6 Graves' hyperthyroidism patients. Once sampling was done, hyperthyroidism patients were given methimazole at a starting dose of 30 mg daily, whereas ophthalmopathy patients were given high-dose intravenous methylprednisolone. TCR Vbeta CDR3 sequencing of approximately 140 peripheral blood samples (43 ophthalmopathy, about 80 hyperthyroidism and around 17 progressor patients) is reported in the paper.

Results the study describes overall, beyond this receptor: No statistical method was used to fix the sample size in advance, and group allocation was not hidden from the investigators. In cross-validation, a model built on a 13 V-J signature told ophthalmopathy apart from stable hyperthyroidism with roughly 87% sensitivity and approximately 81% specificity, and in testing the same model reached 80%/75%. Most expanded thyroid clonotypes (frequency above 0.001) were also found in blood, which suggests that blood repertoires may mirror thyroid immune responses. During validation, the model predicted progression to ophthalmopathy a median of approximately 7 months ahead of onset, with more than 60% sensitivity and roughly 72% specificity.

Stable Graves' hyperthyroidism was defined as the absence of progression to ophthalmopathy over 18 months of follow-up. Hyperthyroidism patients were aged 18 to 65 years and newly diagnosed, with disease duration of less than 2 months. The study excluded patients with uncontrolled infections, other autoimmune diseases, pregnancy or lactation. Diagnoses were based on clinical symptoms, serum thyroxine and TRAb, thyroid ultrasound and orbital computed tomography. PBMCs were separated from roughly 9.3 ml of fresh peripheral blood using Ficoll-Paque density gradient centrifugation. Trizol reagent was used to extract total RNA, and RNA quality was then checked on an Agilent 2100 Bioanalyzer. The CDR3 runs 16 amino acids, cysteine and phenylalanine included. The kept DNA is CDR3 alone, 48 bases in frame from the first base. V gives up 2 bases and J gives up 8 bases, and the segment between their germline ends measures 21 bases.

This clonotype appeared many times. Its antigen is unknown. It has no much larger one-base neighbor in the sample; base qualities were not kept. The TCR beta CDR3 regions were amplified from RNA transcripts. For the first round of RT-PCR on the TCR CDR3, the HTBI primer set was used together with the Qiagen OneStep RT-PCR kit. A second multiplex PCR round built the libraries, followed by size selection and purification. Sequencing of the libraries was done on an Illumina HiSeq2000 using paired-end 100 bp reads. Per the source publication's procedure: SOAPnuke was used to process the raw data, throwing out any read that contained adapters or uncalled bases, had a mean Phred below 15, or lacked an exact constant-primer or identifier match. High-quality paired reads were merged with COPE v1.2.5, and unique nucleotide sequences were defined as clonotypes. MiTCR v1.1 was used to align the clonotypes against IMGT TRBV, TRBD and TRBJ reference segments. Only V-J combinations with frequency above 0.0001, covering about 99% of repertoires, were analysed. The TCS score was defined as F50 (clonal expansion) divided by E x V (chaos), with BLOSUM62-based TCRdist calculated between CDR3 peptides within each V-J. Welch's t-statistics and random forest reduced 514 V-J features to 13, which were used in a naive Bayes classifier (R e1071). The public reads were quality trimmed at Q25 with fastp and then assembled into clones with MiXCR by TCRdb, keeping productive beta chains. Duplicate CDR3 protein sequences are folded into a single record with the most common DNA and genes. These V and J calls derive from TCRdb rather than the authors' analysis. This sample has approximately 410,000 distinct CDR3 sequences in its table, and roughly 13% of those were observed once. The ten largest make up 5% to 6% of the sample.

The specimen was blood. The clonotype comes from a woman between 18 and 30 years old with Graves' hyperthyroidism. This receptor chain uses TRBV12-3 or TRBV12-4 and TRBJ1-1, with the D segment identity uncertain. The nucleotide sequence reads TGTGCCAGCAGTTTAATGGCCCCCTCTCGGGCCGAGGAAGCTTTCTTT. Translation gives CASSLMAPSRAEEAFF.